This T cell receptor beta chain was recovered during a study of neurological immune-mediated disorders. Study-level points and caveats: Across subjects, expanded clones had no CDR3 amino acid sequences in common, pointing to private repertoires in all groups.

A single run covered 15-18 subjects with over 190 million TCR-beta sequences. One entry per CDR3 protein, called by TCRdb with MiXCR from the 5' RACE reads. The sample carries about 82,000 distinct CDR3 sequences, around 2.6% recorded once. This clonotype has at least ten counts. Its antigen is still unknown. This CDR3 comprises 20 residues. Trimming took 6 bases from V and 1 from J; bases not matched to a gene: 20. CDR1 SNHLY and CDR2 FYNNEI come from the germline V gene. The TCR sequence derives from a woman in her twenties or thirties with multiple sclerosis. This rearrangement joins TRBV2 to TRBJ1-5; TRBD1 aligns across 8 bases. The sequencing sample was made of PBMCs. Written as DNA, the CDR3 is TGTGCCAGCAGCGTTTCTACTGAGCGGCAGGGGGCCGAAAGCAATCAGCCCCAGCATTTT. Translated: CASSVSTERQGAESNQPQHF. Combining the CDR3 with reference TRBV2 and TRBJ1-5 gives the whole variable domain EPEVTQTPSHQVTQMGQEVILRCVPISNHLYFYWYRQILGQKVEFLVSFYNNEISEKSEIFDDQFSVERPDGSNFTLKIRSTKLEDSAMYFCASSVSTERQGAESNQPQHFGDGTRLSIL.